This TCR beta chain was captured by sequencing in a study of blood T cell repertoires in COVID-19. Generated by immunoSEQ multiplex PCR, the TCRdb table keeps only in-frame clones and is missing some. The repertoire holds 100,000 to 150,000 clones, with 75% to 90% as singletons. This TCR derives from a man between 60 and 75 years old with COVID-19, enrolled during active disease. Sequencing was performed on peripheral blood.

CDR3 region: CASTWGGPGDSGNTIYF. The CDR3 DNA is TGCGCCAGCACTTGGGGGGGGCCGGGGGACTCTGGAAACACCATATATTTT. The gene calls are TRBV4-1 and TRBJ1-3; maybe TRBD1 (6 bases). V was shortened by 7 bases and J by 0 bases, with 19 bases between the two germline ends. The CDR3 has 17 residues. CDR1 and CDR2 (germline): MGHRA, YSYEKL.